This T cell receptor beta chain was profiled in a study of OX40 agonist ivuxolimab in advanced cancers. Findings of the study overall: Among some nonresponders, normalized T-cell clonal expansion was also low.

Germline V CDR1 and CDR2: MNHNY, SVGAGI (reference sequence). Trimming at V came to 5 bases and at J to 0 bases, leaving 7 bases not matched to a gene. The CDR3 has 15 amino acids. Sequencing was performed with immunoSEQ multiplex PCR; in TCRdb, only in-frame clones are kept and a portion is missing. The repertoire holds fewer than 85,000 clones, roughly 90% seen once, with approximately 2.3% in the top ten. Note on this clone: Antigen unknown.

Sequenced material: CD4+ or CD8+ T cells sorted from blood, taken in a trial of the OX40 agonist ivuxolimab. The sequence derives from an adult with an advanced solid tumor such as melanoma, head and neck, liver or kidney cancer. This rearrangement joins TRBV6-6 to TRBJ2-7; 7 bases line up with TRBD1. The CDR3: CASSRPTGPSYEQYF. CDR3 nucleotide sequence: TGTGCCAGCAGTCGACCGACAGGGCCCTCCTACGAGCAGTACTTC.